One sample yielded the 26 T cell receptor beta chains listed below, sequenced in a study. One entry per CDR3 protein, called by TCRdb with MiXCR from the 5' RACE reads. Altogether about 62,000 distinct CDR3 sequences are present, about 31% being singletons, with the ten largest covering 2% to 2.5%. Sequenced sample: tumor-infiltrating naive CD4+ T cells sorted from the breast tumor. Subset defined: naive CD4+ T cells, CD4+CD45RA+CD25-. The receptors derive from a female donor with breast cancer.

The table lists this clonotype with many counts. The chain recombines TRBV20-1 with TRBJ1-2, with D hard to call. Germline V gives CDR1 DFQATT, CDR2 SNEGSKA (reference sequence). This CDR3 contains 11 residues. V lost 3 bases, J lost 8 bases, and 10 bases lay in between. This CDR3 reads CSASSGVGYTF. The CDR3 region has the DNA TGCAGTGCTAGTAGTGGGGTAGGCTACACCTTC.

V gene TRBV7-2 combines with J gene TRBJ1-1; 8 nucleotides match TRBD1. With 4 bases clipped from V and 3 bases from J, the junction kept 10 bases outside the gene matches. The V gene's germline CDR1 is SGHTA and CDR2 FQGNSA. There are 16 residues in the CDR3. CDR3 DNA: TGTGCCAGCAGCTATCGCCCGGGACAGGCCTACACTGAAGCTTTCTTT. Its protein is CASSYRPGQAYTEAFF.

This clonotype was counted many times. The rearrangement uses TRBV5-1 and TRBJ2-7, with D maybe TRBD1 (5 bases). Germline V lookup: CDR1 SGHRS, CDR2 YFSETQ. The CDR3 runs to 14 residues. Trimming shortened V by 7 bases and J by 6 bases, and 20 bases separated the two germline ends. CDR3 sequence (DNA): TGCGCCAGCTCAACCCCCACAGGCTTCGGCGAGCAGTACTTC. Its protein product is CASSTPTGFGEQYF.

With respect to this clonotype: Sequence at one end of the junction differs from germline and may be a read error. The chain recombines TRBV10-2 with TRBJ1-1; the D gene is possibly TRBD1 (5 bases). Germline assignment: CDR1 WSHSY and CDR2 SAAADI. The CDR3 consists of 13 residues. In DNA, the CDR3 is TGCGCCAGCAGTGAGTCGGGGGGGACTGAAGCTCTCTTT. It codes for CASSESGGTEALF.

CDR3 DNA: TGTGCCAGCAGCCCCCCGGCCGGTGAGCAGTTCTTC. Translating gives CASSPPAGEQFF. The chain joins TRBV9 to TRBJ2-1; no firm D call. Per germline, CDR1 SGDLS and CDR2 YYNGEE. V was cut by 4 bases and J by 9 bases, with 11 bases left in between. The CDR3 is 12 amino acids.

This clonotype has a count of ten or more. The chain employs TRBV6-5 and TRBJ1-2; maybe TRBD1 (6 bases). The CDR3 covers 13 residues. V was clipped by 6 bases and J by 9 bases, with 17 bases between them. The germline V gene encodes CDR1 MNHEY and CDR2 SVGAGI. The CDR3 is CASRLQGFPSYTF. The CDR3 region has the DNA TGTGCCAGCAGGTTACAGGGATTTCCAAGCTACACCTTC.

This clonotype was seen only once. The chain employs TRBV6-1 and TRBJ1-5; D remains ambiguous. Trimming removed 6 bases from V and 6 bases from J, with 18 bases in between. CDR3 size: 15 residues. CDR1 and CDR2 from the germline V gene are MNHNS and SASEGT. The CDR3 loop reads CASSPLPGLGQPQHF. CDR3 nucleotides: TGTGCCAGCAGCCCCCTGCCGGGGTTGGGTCAGCCCCAGCATTTT.

To note about this clonotype: Being one base from a much bigger clone, this may be a read error. V is TRBV6-2 or TRBV6-3 and J is TRBJ1-5, with 7 bases identical to TRBD1. The CDR3 contains 17 residues. V trimming: 0 bases; J trimming: 5 bases; junction bases outside the gene matches: 10. Germline V CDR1 and CDR2: MNHEY, SVGEGT. CDR3 DNA: TGTGCCAGCAGTTACTCGACAGGGAAGGTGAGAGATCAGCCCCAGCATTTT. Translated, it gives CASSYSTGKVRDQPQHF.

The gene calls are TRBV6-2 or TRBV6-3 and TRBJ2-5; 10 bases fit TRBD1. Trimming cost V 5 bases and J 5 bases; bases outside gene matches: 11. The germline V gene encodes CDR1 MNHEY and CDR2 SVGEGT. There are 16 residues in the CDR3. The CDR3 reads CASSGDRGILGETQYF. The CDR3 DNA reads TGTGCCAGCAGTGGGGACAGGGGAATTCTGGGGGAGACCCAGTACTTC.

The chain combines TRBV7-2 with TRBJ1-1; no clear D gene. V shed 4 bases and J shed 0 bases, with 6 bases lying between them. The V gene's germline CDR1 is SGHTA and CDR2 FQGNSA. The CDR3 has 13 residues. The CDR3: CASSYHMNTEAFF. CDR3 bases: TGTGCCAGCAGCTATCACATGAACACTGAAGCTTTCTTT. Full variable domain (outside the CDR3, taken from reference TRBV7-2 and TRBJ1-1): GAGVSQSPSNKVTEKGKDVELRCDPISGHTALYWYRQSLGQGLEFLIYFQGNSAPDKSGLPSDRFSAERTGGSVSTLTIQRTQQEDSAVYLCASSYHMNTEAFFGQGTRLTVV.

This clonotype was picked up a small number of times. This rearrangement joins TRBV5-1 to TRBJ1-2; perhaps TRBD1 as D (6 bases). Trimming removed 5 bases from V and 7 bases from J, with 21 bases in between. The CDR3 loop spans 15 amino acids. Looked up from germline, CDR1 is SGHRS and CDR2 is YFSETQ. CDR3 sequence (DNA): TGCGCCAGCAGGGTGCGGACAGACCCGTTGCCTGGCTACACCTTC. Translating it yields CASRVRTDPLPGYTF.

As concerns this clonotype: A much larger clone is a single base away; this may be a read error. The gene calls are TRBV7-2 and TRBJ1-2; TRBD1 might be the D (5 bases). Per germline, CDR1 SGHTA and CDR2 FQGNSA. The CDR3 loop spans 13 amino acids. This chain's CDR3 is CASSLQGWNGYAF. In nucleotides, the CDR3 is TGTGCCAGCAGCTTACAGGGTTGGAATGGCTACGCCTTC.

Regarding this clonotype: Compared with germline, one end of the junction differs, possibly owing to a read error. V and J are TRBV5-1 and TRBJ2-5; D may correspond to TRBD1 or TRBD2 (5 bases each). Germline-derived CDR1 and CDR2 are SGHRS and YFSETQ. The CDR3 has 14 residues. In DNA, the CDR3 is TGCGCCAGCAGCTATGGGACGGCGGAAGAGACCCGGTACTTC. It encodes CASSYGTAEETRYF.

This clonotype was observed a handful of times. This chain connects TRBV5-1 to TRBJ2-6; D is unclear. Trimming took off 4 bases at V and 2 bases at J, with 13 bases between the two ends. The CDR3 runs to 16 residues. CDR1 and CDR2 (germline): SGHRS, YFSETQ. In DNA form, the CDR3 reads TGCGCCAGCAGCCTCCTCGGGTCAGCTGGGGCCAACGTCCTGACTTTC. Amino acids: CASSLLGSAGANVLTF.

This clonotype came up a few times. J is TRBJ2-5 and V is TRBV5-1, with TRBD2 matching 9 bases. CDR1 is SGHRS, CDR2 YFSETQ, per germline. This CDR3 is built from 14 residues. The J segment lost 5 bases and the V segment lost 1 base, leaving 3 bases of the junction unmatched. Written as DNA, the CDR3 is TGCGCCAGCAGCTTGACTAGCGGGCCGGAGACCCAGTACTTC. Residues: CASSLTSGPETQYF.

This clonotype came up many times. CDR3 residues: CASSQGLRAPDTQYF. Here the CDR3 DNA reads TGCGCCAGCAGCCAGGGGCTAAGGGCCCCAGATACGCAGTATTTT. This chain uses TRBV4-1 with TRBJ2-3; D possibly corresponds to TRBD1 (5 bases). With 3 bases removed from V and 4 bases from J, the gap between germline ends came to 14 bases. The CDR3 has 15 amino acids. The germline V gene has CDR1 MGHRA and CDR2 YSYEKL.

About this clonotype itself: At one end, the junction sequence differs from germline, possibly due to a read error. The rearrangement joins TRBV4-2 to TRBJ2-3; D gene unclear. Germline-derived CDR1 and CDR2 are LGHNA and YNFKEQ. The CDR3 consists of 16 residues. CDR3 sequence: CASGQVDVLLADTQYF. DNA of the CDR3: TGTGCCAGCGGCCAAGTAGATGTCCTACTCGCAGATACGCAGTATTTT.

The CDR3 protein is CASSLVGGVAREHNEQFF. CDR3 bases: TGTGCCAGCAGCTTAGTTGGGGGGGTAGCGAGAGAGCACAATGAGCAGTTCTTC. The V call is TRBV7-2, the J call TRBJ2-1; 7 nucleotides line up with TRBD2. This CDR3 has 18 amino acids. Germline V CDR1 and CDR2: SGHTA, FQGNSA. With V trimmed by 1 base and J by 5 bases, 14 bases remained unmatched. The full variable domain, its missing parts supplied by reference TRBV7-2 and TRBJ2-1, is GAGVSQSPSNKVTEKGKDVELRCDPISGHTALYWYRQSLGQGLEFLIYFQGNSAPDKSGLPSDRFSAERTGGSVSTLTIQRTQQEDSAVYLCASSLVGGVAREHNEQFFGPGTRLTVL.

This clonotype was recorded at least ten times. The rearrangement links TRBV7-9 to TRBJ2-7, with D possibly called TRBD1 or TRBD2 (5 bases each). V was shortened by 5 bases and J by 7 bases, with 15 bases between the two germline ends. The CDR3 is made up of 13 amino acids. Germline CDR1 is SEHNR and CDR2 is FQNEAQ (reference sequence). CDR3 DNA sequence: TGTGCCAGCAGCCGGGACCGCGGCCTGGAGCAGTACTTC. Its protein is CASSRDRGLEQYF.

This clonotype has at least ten counts. The chain employs TRBV7-3 and TRBJ2-5; 9 nucleotides agree with TRBD2. Germline CDR1 SGHTA, CDR2 FQGTGA. Unmatched junction bases numbered 11, after V lost 1 base and J lost 5 bases. The CDR3 runs to 17 residues. The CDR3 DNA follows: TGTGCCAGCAGCTTAAAAGGCTCGCGGGGGGGCCGGGAGACCCAGTACTTC. Translating it yields CASSLKGSRGGRETQYF.

This clonotype came up many times. The rearrangement uses TRBV28 and TRBJ2-7; 7 bases are a match to TRBD2. The CDR3 contains 14 residues. Unmatched junction bases numbered 7, after V lost 8 bases and J lost 0 bases. CDR1 and CDR2 from the germline V gene are MDHEN and SYDVKM. CDR3 in amino acids: CASRSGQSSYEQYF. The CDR3 DNA is TGTGCCAGCCGTAGCGGGCAGAGCTCCTACGAGCAGTACTTC. The full variable domain, rest sourced from reference TRBV28 and TRBJ2-7, is DVKVTQSSRYLVKRTGEKVFLECVQDMDHENMFWYRQDPGLGLRLIYFSYDVKMKEKGDIPEGYSVSREKKERFSLILESASTNQTSMYLCASRSGQSSYEQYFGPGTRLTVT.

In its sample, this clonotype was seen many times. The chain recombines TRBV6-2 or TRBV6-3 with TRBJ2-7, with D maybe TRBD2 (5 bases). CDR1 MNHEY and CDR2 SVGEGT come from the germline V gene. The CDR3 sequence is 17 residues long. Trimming shortened V by 7 bases and J by 2 bases, and 24 bases separated the two germline ends. This CDR3 is CASINPILGRSTYEQYF. The CDR3 coding sequence is TGTGCCAGCATTAATCCCATACTAGGACGGTCCACCTACGAGCAGTACTTC.

This clonotype was detected a few times. This chain joins TRBV6-1 and TRBJ1-6; D not certain. Germline CDR1 reads MNHNS; CDR2 reads SASEGT. V lost 4 bases and J 7 bases, leaving 17 bases between the germline ends. The CDR3 loop spans 16 amino acids. As DNA, the CDR3 is TGTGCCAGCAGTGCCTTGGCTGGTGGGATAAATTCACCCCTCCACTTT. This gives the protein CASSALAGGINSPLHF.

This clonotype was seen a few times. V usage is TRBV7-6 and J usage is TRBJ2-7, with 7 bases fitting TRBD2. V was clipped by 5 bases and J by 1 base; unmatched bases: 8. This CDR3 comprises 15 residues. Germline V gene sequence: CDR1 SGHVS, CDR2 FNYEAQ. The CDR3 loop reads CASSLESGASYEQYF. The CDR3 nucleotides are TGTGCCAGCAGCCTCGAAAGCGGGGCTTCCTACGAGCAGTACTTC. Based on the CDR3 plus reference TRBV7-6 and TRBJ2-7, the full variable domain is GAGVSQSPRYKVTKRGQDVALRCDPISGHVSLYWYRQALGQGPEFLTYFNYEAQQDKSGLPNDRFSAERPEGSISTLTIQRTEQRDSAMYRCASSLESGASYEQYFGPGTRLTVT.

The rearrangement links TRBV12-3 or TRBV12-4 to TRBJ2-6; 8 bases match TRBD2. CDR3 length equals 23 residues. Trimming at V came to 2 bases and at J to 0 bases, leaving 21 bases not matched to a gene. CDR3 sequence reads: CASSLLHPGLTGGPSSGANVLTF. CDR3 sequence (DNA): TGTGCCAGCAGTTTACTACACCCCGGACTAACGGGAGGGCCAAGCTCTGGGGCCAACGTCCTGACTTTC.

This clonotype was counted a few times. The CDR3 sequence is CATSRDRGYEQYF. The CDR3 DNA reads as TGTGCCACCAGCAGAGACCGGGGCTACGAGCAGTACTTC. J is TRBJ2-7 and V is TRBV15, with TRBD2 as a possible D gene (5 bases). The CDR3 has 13 amino acids. V dropped 0 bases and J dropped 3 bases, with 6 bases sitting between them. Germline assignment: CDR1 LNHNV and CDR2 YYDKDF (reference sequence).